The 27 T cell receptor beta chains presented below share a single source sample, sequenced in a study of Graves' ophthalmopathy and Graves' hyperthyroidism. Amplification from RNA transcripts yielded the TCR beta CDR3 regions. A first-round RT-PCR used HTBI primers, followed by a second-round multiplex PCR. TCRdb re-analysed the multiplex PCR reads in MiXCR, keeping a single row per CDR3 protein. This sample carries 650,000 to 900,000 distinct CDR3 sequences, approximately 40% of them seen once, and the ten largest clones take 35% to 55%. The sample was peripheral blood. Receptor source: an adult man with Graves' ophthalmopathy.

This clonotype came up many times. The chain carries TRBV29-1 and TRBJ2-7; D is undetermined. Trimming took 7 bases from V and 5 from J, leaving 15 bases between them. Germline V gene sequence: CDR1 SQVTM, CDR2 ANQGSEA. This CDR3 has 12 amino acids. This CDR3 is CSAHTRLDEQYF. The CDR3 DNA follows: TGCAGCGCCCATACCAGGCTTGACGAGCAGTACTTC.

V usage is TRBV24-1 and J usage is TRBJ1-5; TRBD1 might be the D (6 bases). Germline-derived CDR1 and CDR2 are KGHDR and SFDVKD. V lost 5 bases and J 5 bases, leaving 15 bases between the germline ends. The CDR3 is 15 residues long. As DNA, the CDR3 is TGTGCCACCAGTGGTTCTGGGGCAGGGGATCAGCCCCAGCATTTT. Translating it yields CATSGSGAGDQPQHF.

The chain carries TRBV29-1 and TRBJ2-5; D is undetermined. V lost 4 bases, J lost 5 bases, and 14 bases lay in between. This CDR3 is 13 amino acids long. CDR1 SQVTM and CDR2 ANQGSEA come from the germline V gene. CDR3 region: CSVVMGKGETQYF. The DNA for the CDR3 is TGCAGCGTTGTAATGGGGAAGGGCGAGACCCAGTACTTC. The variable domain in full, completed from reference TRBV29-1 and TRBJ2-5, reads SAVISQKPSRDICQRGTSLTIQCQVDSQVTMMFWYRQQPGQSLTLIATANQGSEATYESGFVIDKFPISRPNLTFSTLTVSNMSPEDSSIYLCSVVMGKGETQYFGPGTRLLVL.

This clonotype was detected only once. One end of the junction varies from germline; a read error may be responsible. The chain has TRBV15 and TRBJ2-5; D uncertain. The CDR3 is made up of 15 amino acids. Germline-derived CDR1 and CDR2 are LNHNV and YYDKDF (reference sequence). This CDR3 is CATSRDRDSPGTQYF. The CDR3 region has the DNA TGTGCCACCAGTAGAGATAGAGACTCACCAGGGACCCAGTACTTC.

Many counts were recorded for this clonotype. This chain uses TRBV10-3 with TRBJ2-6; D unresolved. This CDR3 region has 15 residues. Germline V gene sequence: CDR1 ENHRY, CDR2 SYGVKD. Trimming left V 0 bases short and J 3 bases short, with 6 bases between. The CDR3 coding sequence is TGTGCCATCAGTGAGTCGACTGGTGGGGCCAACGTCCTGACTTTC. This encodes CAISESTGGANVLTF.

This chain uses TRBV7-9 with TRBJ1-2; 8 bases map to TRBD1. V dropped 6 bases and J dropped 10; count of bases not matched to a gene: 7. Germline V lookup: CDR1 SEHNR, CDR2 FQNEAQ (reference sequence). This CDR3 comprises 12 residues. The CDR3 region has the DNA TGTGCCAGCAGATCCGGGACAGGTGACTACACCTTC. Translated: CASRSGTGDYTF. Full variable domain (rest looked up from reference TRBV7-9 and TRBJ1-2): DTGVSQNPRHKITKRGQNVTFRCDPISEHNRLYWYRQTLGQGPEFLTYFQNEAQLEKSRLLSDRFSAERPKGSFSTLEIQRTEQGDSAMYLCASRSGTGDYTFGSGTRLTVV.

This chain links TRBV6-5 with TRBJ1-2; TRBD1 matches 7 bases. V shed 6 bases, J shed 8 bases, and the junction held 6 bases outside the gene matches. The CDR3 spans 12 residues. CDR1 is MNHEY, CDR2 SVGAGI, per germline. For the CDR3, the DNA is TGTGCCAGCAGAGACAGGGATTTCGGCTACACCTTC. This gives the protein CASRDRDFGYTF.

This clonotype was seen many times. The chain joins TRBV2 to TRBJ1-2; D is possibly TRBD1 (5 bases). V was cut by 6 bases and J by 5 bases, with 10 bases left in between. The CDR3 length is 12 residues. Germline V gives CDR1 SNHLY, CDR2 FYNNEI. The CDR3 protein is CASRGTEYGYTF. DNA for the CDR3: TGTGCCAGCAGGGGGACGGAGTATGGCTACACCTTC.

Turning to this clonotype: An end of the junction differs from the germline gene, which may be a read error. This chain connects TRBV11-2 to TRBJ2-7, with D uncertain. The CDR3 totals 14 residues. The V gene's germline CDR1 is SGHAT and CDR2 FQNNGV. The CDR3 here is CASSLGATSYEQCF. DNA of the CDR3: TGTGCCAGCAGCTTGGGCGCCACTTCCTACGAGCAGTGCTTC.

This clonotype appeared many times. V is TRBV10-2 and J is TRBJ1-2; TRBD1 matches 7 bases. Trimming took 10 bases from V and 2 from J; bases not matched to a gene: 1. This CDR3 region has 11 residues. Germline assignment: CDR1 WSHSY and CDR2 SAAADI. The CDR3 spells CATQGNYGYTF. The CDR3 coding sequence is TGCGCCACACAGGGGAACTATGGCTACACCTTC.

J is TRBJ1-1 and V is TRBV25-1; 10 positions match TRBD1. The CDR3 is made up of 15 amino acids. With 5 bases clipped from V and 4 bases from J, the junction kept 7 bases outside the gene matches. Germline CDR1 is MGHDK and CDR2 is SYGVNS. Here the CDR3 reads CASSRDGTGATEAFF. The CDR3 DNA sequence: TGTGCCAGCAGTCGGGACGGGACAGGGGCCACTGAAGCTTTCTTT. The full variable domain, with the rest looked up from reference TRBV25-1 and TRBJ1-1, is EADIYQTPRYLVIGTGKKITLECSQTMGHDKMYWYQQDPGMELHLIHYSYGVNSTEKGDLSSESTVSRIRTEHFPLTLESARPSHTSQYLCASSRDGTGATEAFFGQGTRLTVV.

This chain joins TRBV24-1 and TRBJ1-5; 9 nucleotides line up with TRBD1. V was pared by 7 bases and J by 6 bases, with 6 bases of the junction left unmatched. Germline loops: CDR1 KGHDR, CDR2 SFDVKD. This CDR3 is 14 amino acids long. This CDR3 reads CATSPGTGFQPQHF. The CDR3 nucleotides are TGTGCCACCAGCCCCGGGACAGGGTTTCAGCCCCAGCATTTT.

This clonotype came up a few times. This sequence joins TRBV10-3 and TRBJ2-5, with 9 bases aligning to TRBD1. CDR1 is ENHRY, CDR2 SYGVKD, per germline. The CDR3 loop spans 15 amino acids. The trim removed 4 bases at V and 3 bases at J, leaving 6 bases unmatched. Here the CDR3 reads CAISGFGTGKETQYF. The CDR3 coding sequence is TGTGCCATCAGTGGATTCGGGACAGGGAAAGAGACCCAGTACTTC.

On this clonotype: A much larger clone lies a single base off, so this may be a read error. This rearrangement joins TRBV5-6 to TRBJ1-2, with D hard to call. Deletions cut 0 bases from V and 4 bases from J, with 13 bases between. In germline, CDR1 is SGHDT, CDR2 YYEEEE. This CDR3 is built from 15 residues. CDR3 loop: CASSLADPGSYGYTF. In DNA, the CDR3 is TGTGCCAGCAGCTTGGCTGACCCAGGATCCTATGGCTACACCTTC. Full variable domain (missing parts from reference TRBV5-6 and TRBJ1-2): DAGVTQSPTHLIKTRGQQVTLRCSPKSGHDTVSWYQQALGQGPQFIFQYYEEEERQRGNFPDRFSGHQFPNYSSELNVNALLLGDSALYLCASSLADPGSYGYTFGSGTRLTVV.

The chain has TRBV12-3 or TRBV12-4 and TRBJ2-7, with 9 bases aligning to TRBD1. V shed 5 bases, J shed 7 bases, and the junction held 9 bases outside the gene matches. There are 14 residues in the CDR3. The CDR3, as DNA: TGTGCCAGCAGTACCACAGGGGGCGCGCGGGAGCAGTACTTC. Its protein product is CASSTTGGAREQYF.

This CDR3 is CASSLWEGTFEAFF. The CDR3, as DNA: TGTGCCAGCAGCCTTTGGGAGGGGACCTTTGAAGCTTTCTTT. The genes are TRBV7-9 and TRBJ1-1; TRBD1 is a possible D gene (5 bases). The CDR3 spans 14 residues. V lost 5 bases to trimming and J lost 7 bases, with 17 bases between them. Germline CDR1 SEHNR, CDR2 FQNEAQ (reference sequence).

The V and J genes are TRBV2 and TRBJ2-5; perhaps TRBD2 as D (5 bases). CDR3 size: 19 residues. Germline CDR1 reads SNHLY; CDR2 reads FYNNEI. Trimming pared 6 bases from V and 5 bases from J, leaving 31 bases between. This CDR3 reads CASSQAVPWDARVSETQYF. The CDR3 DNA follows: TGTGCCAGCAGCCAAGCGGTCCCCTGGGATGCGAGGGTTTCGGAGACCCAGTACTTC.

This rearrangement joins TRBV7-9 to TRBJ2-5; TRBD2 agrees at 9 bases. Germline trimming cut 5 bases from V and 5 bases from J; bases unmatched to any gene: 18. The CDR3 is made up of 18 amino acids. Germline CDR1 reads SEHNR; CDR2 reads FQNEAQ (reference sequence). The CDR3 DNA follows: TGTGCCAGCAGCCCGGGTAGGGCGGTCGGGACTAGCTCCGAGACCCAGTACTTC. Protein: CASSPGRAVGTSSETQYF. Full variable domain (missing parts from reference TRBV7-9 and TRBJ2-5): DTGVSQNPRHKITKRGQNVTFRCDPISEHNRLYWYRQTLGQGPEFLTYFQNEAQLEKSRLLSDRFSAERPKGSFSTLEIQRTEQGDSAMYLCASSPGRAVGTSSETQYFGPGTRLLVL.

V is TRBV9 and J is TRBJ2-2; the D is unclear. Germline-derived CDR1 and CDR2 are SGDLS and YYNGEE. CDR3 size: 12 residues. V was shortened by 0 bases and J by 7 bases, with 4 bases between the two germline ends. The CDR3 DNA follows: TGTGCCAGCAGCGTAGGAGTCGGGGAGCTGTTTTTT. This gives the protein CASSVGVGELFF.

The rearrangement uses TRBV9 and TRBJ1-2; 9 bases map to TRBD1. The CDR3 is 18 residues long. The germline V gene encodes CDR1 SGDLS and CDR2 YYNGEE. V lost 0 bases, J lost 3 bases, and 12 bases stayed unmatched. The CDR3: CASSVGGTGYSVDYGYTF. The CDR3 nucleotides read TGTGCCAGCAGCGTAGGGGGGACAGGGTATTCGGTCGACTATGGCTACACCTTC.

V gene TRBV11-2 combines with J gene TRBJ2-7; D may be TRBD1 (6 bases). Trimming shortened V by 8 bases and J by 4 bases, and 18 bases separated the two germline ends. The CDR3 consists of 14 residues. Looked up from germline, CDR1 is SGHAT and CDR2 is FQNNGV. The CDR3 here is CASSPPGHFYEQYF. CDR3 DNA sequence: TGTGCCAGCTCCCCGCCGGGACATTTTTACGAGCAGTACTTC. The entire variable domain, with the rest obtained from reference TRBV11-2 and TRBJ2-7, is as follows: EAGVAQSPRYKIIEKRQSVAFWCNPISGHATLYWYQQILGQGPKLLIQFQNNGVVDDSQLPKDRFSAERLKGVDSTLKIQPAKLEDSAVYLCASSPPGHFYEQYFGPGTRLTVT.

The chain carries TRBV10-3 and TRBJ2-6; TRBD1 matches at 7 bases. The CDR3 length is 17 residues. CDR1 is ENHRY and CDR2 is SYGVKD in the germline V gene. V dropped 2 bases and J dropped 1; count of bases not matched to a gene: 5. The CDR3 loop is CAISERQGPSGANVLTF. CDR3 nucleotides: TGTGCCATCAGTGAGCGACAGGGTCCGTCTGGGGCCAACGTCCTGACTTTC.

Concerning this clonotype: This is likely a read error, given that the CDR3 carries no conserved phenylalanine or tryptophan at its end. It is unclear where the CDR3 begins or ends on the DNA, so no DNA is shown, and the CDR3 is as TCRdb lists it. The CDR3 spells CASSLSTS. The chain is built from TRBV7-2 and TRBJ1-6. Ends included, the CDR3 has 8 residues. CDR1 SGHTA and CDR2 FQGNSA come from the germline V gene.

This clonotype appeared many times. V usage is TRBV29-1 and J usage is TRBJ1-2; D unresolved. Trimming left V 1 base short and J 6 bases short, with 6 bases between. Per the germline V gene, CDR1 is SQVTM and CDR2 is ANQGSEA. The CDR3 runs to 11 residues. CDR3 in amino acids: CSVEGENGYTF. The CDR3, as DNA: TGCAGCGTTGAAGGGGAGAATGGCTACACCTTC.

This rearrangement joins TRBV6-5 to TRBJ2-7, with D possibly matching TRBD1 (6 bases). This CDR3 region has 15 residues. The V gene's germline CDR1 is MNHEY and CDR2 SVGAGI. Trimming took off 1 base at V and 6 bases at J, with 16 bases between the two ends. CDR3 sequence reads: CASSYLGGNDCEQYF. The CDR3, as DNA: TGTGCCAGCAGTTACTTAGGGGGTAACGACTGCGAGCAGTACTTC.

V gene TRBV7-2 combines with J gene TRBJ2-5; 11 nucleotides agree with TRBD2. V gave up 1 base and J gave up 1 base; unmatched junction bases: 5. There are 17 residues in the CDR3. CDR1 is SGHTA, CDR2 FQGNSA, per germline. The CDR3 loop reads CASSLGSTSGVQETQYF. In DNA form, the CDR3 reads TGTGCCAGCAGCTTAGGATCGACTAGCGGGGTCCAAGAGACCCAGTACTTC.

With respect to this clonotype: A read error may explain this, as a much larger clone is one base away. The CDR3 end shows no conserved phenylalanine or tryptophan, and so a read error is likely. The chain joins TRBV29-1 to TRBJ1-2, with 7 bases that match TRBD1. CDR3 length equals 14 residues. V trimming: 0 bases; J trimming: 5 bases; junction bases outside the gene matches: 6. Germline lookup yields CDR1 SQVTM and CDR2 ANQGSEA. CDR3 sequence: CSVEETGVRYGYTL. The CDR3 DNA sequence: TGCAGCGTTGAAGAAACAGGGGTGCGGTATGGCTACACCCTC.